Sequencing of this T cell receptor (beta chain) was carried out in a study of spatial heterogeneity in lung cancer. Study results and limitations: Tracking of tumor mutation counts was seen in expanded intratumoral alpha and beta TCR counts.

The CDR3 sequence is 16 residues long. Germline CDR1 MDHEN, CDR2 SYDVKM. V shed 1 base and J shed 4 bases, with 14 bases lying between them. This clonotype was counted only a few times. The antigen remains unidentified. TCRdb passed the 5' RACE reads through MiXCR, listing each CDR3 protein once. The repertoire holds approximately 10,000 distinct CDR3 sequences, over 6% seen once, with about 7.1% in the top ten. Time point in this sample: sample taken at primary tumor resection. The J gene is TRBJ1-5, the V gene TRBV28; a weak D match, TRBD1 (6 bases). The specimen was lung tumor tissue, collected at surgery. The clonotype comes from a female donor with early-stage non-small cell lung cancer. This CDR3 reads CASSLSGQPLNQPQHF. CDR3 bases: TGTGCCAGCAGTTTATCCGGACAGCCTCTAAATCAGCCCCAGCATTTT.